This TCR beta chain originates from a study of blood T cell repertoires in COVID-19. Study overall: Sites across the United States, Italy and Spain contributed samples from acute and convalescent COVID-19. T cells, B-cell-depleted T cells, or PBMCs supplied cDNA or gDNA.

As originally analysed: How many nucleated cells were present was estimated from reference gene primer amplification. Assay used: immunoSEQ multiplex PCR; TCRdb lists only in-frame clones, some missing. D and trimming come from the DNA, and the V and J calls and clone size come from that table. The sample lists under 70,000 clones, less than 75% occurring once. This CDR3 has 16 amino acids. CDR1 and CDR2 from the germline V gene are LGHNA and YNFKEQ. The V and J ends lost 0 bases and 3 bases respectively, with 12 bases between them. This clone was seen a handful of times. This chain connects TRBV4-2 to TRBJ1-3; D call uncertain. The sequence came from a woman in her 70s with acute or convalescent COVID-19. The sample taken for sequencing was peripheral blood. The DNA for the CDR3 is TGTGCCAGCAGCCAAGAAAGCGGGTCGTATGGAAACACCATATATTTT. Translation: CASSQESGSYGNTIYF.